This T cell receptor (beta chain) was identified during a study of B cell selection in AIRE deficiency. Study-wide results and limits: Of 3,500 to 4,000 shared Treg TCRbeta sequences, 30% to 40% were healthy-donor-only and around 8.6% patient-only.

Conventional CD4 T cells were sorted as CD4+CD127+ cells. Worth noting for this clone: Antigen unknown.

The germline gives CDR1 LGHNT, CDR2 FRNRAP. The CDR3 has 15 residues. V lost 3 bases to trimming and J lost 2 bases, with 8 bases between them. Methods used by the authors: Conventional T cell pools: 1x10^5 or so distinct patient, about 1.4x10^5 donor TCRbeta sequences. The method was immunoSEQ multiplex PCR; TCRdb's version includes in-frame clones alone and lacks a portion of them. That table furnishes V, J and clone size, whereas the DNA furnished D and trimming. This table holds 22,000 or so clones, roughly 97% found once. Sequencing was done on a sample of conventional CD4+ T cells sorted from PBMCs. V is TRBV12-5 and J is TRBJ2-6, with D uncertain. This TCR came from a human donor with AIRE deficiency. The CDR3 here is CASGFTTPGANVLTF. The CDR3 DNA reads TGTGCTAGTGGTTTCACGACGCCTGGGGCCAACGTCCTGACTTTC.